The next 23 T cell receptor beta chains were all read from a single sample in a study of CD4 T cells in relation to SARS-CoV-2 and coronaviruses. Measured with immunoSEQ multiplex PCR; TCRdb has only the in-frame clones, and not every one. Found here are about 22,000 clones, about 71% of them singletons; the top ten hold about a sixth. The antigens for these receptors are not known. CD4+ T cells from unexposed donors were obtained before the COVID-19 pandemic (2011-2018). After about 10 days of culture, CD4+ T cells were isolated. Sequencing was performed on CD4+ T cells from PBMCs, cultured in vitro. The origin of the receptors is a human donor in good health.

V usage is TRBV7-2 and J usage is TRBJ2-7, with D maybe TRBD2 (7 bases). The germline CDR1 and CDR2 sequences are SGHTA and FQGNSA. The CDR3 is 16 amino acids. V was shortened by 5 bases and J by 5 bases, with 22 bases between the two germline ends. CDR3 residues: CASSPLGRGANNEQYF. CDR3 in DNA: TGTGCCAGCAGCCCTCTCGGACGGGGGGCCAACAACGAGCAGTACTTC. Complete variable domain (other parts from reference TRBV7-2 and TRBJ2-7): GAGVSQSPSNKVTEKGKDVELRCDPISGHTALYWYRQSLGQGLEFLIYFQGNSAPDKSGLPSDRFSAERTGGSVSTLTIQRTQQEDSAVYLCASSPLGRGANNEQYFGPGTRLTVT.

The chain links TRBV12-5 to TRBJ2-7, with D possibly being TRBD1 (5 bases). With 5 bases removed from V and 1 base from J, the gap between germline ends came to 9 bases. CDR3 length: 13 amino acids. The germline V gene has CDR1 LGHNT and CDR2 FRNRAP. DNA of the CDR3: TGTGCTAGTGGTAAGGACACTTCCTACGAGCAGTACTTC. This codes for CASGKDTSYEQYF. Supplemented by reference TRBV12-5 and TRBJ2-7, the full variable domain reads DARVTQTPRHKVTEMGQEVTMRCQPILGHNTVFWYRQTMMQGLELLAYFRNRAPLDDSGMPKDRFSAEMPDATLATLKIQPSEPRDSAVYFCASGKDTSYEQYFGPGTRLTVT.

This chain links TRBV3-1 (or the pseudogene TRBV3-2) with TRBJ1-2; no clear D. The germline CDR1 and CDR2 sequences are LGHDT and YNNKEL (reference sequence). Between the trimmed V and J ends, which lost 1 base and 7 bases, there was a span of 7 bases. This CDR3 region has 12 residues. Here the CDR3 DNA reads TGTGCCAGCAGCCAAGTTCCCGGTGGCTACACCTTC. This encodes CASSQVPGGYTF.

The chain links TRBV6-2 or TRBV6-3 to TRBJ2-7; D unresolved. This CDR3 contains 15 residues. Trimming stripped 2 bases from V and 0 bases from J, with 11 bases between. Germline assignment: CDR1 MNHEY and CDR2 SVGEGT. The CDR3 DNA reads as TGTGCCAGCAGTTACCTCGACGGAATCTCCTACGAGCAGTACTTC. It translates to CASSYLDGISYEQYF.

This chain links TRBV3-1 (or the pseudogene TRBV3-2) with TRBJ1-5; perhaps TRBD1 as D (5 bases). V gave up 0 bases and J gave up 7 bases, with 13 bases separating them. The germline V gene has CDR1 LGHDT and CDR2 YNNKEL (reference sequence). This CDR3 spans 15 amino acids. The CDR3 sequence: CASSQDPGARQPQHF. In DNA form, the CDR3 reads TGTGCCAGCAGCCAAGATCCCGGGGCCAGGCAGCCCCAGCATTTT.

The chain couples TRBV21-1 to TRBJ2-7. TRBV21-1 is reported as a pseudogene. The CDR3 loop spans 10 amino acids. As DNA, the CDR3 is TGTGCCAGCAGGGGCTACGAGCAGTACTTC. This translates into CASRGYEQYF.

This clone has just one count. The chain combines TRBV18 with TRBJ2-7; D not resolved. The CDR3 loop spans 14 amino acids. Germline V gene lookup returns CDR1 KGHSH and CDR2 LQKENI. The V gene lost 3 bases and the J gene lost 6 bases, with 15 bases spanning the gap. Here the CDR3 DNA reads TGTGCCAGCTCACCCCCCAGTGGAGTACCCGAGCAGTACTTC. Amino acid sequence: CASSPPSGVPEQYF.

The chain links TRBV5-1 to TRBJ1-5; tentatively, D is TRBD1 (6 bases). Germline V gene data show CDR1 as SGHRS and CDR2 as YFSETQ. CDR3 length equals 15 residues. V shed 4 bases and J shed 3 bases, with 14 bases lying between them. The CDR3: CASSVMGADNQPQHF. Here the CDR3 DNA reads TGCGCCAGCAGCGTCATGGGGGCCGACAATCAGCCCCAGCATTTT. The entire variable domain, with the rest obtained from reference TRBV5-1 and TRBJ1-5, is as follows: KAGVTQTPRYLIKTRGQQVTLSCSPISGHRSVSWYQQTPGQGLQFLFEYFSETQRNKGNFPGRFSGRQFSNSRSEMNVSTLELGDSALYLCASSVMGADNQPQHFGDGTRLSIL.

This chain links TRBV19 with TRBJ1-5; no clear D gene. Germline V gives CDR1 LNHDA, CDR2 SQIVND (reference sequence). This CDR3 is built from 17 residues. The V gene lost 3 bases and the J gene lost 2 bases, with 17 bases spanning the gap. CDR3: CASSMGRADKGNQPQHF. In DNA, the CDR3 is TGTGCCAGTAGTATGGGTCGGGCGGATAAGGGCAATCAGCCCCAGCATTTT.

The gene calls are TRBV25-1 and TRBJ2-5; 11 bases line up with TRBD2. The V gene's germline CDR1 is MGHDK and CDR2 SYGVNS. J was trimmed by 4 bases and V by 1 base; bases with no gene match: 2. CDR3 size: 15 residues. The CDR3, as DNA: TGTGCCAGCAGTGAATTCGGACTAGCGGGAGAGACCCAGTACTTC. Protein sequence: CASSEFGLAGETQYF.

The chain uses TRBV7-2 and TRBJ2-5; 7 nucleotides line up with TRBD2. This CDR3 has 14 amino acids. Germline CDR1 SGHTA, CDR2 FQGNSA. Trimming at V came to 4 bases and at J to 2 bases, leaving 4 bases not matched to a gene. CDR3 amino acids: CASSSPGGQETQYF. DNA for the CDR3: TGTGCCAGCAGCTCTCCGGGGGGTCAAGAGACCCAGTACTTC. Full variable domain (outside the CDR3, taken from reference TRBV7-2 and TRBJ2-5): GAGVSQSPSNKVTEKGKDVELRCDPISGHTALYWYRQSLGQGLEFLIYFQGNSAPDKSGLPSDRFSAERTGGSVSTLTIQRTQQEDSAVYLCASSSPGGQETQYFGPGTRLLVL.

V usage is TRBV5-6 and J usage is TRBJ2-1; TRBD2 is a possible D gene (7 bases). V was cut by 0 bases and J by 4 bases, with 14 bases left in between. There are 16 residues in the CDR3. Germline V lookup: CDR1 SGHDT, CDR2 YYEEEE. Here the CDR3 DNA reads TGTGCCAGCAGCTTGGGTTGGGGGGGCCCATACAATGAGCAGTTCTTC. This sequence encodes CASSLGWGGPYNEQFF.

The gene calls are TRBV1 and TRBJ2-7. TRBV1 corresponds to a pseudogene. This CDR3 has 12 residues. The CDR3 sequence is CTSSQDGTEQYF. The CDR3 DNA sequence: TGCACCAGCAGCCAAGATGGTACCGAGCAGTACTTC.

This rearrangement joins TRBV5-1 to TRBJ2-1, with 9 bases matching TRBD1. The V gene end was trimmed by 0 bases and the J gene end by 7 bases; junction bases not matched to a gene: 5. The V gene's germline CDR1 is SGHRS and CDR2 YFSETQ. The CDR3 totals 15 residues. The CDR3 protein is CASSLGAGTGNEQFF. CDR3 coding DNA: TGCGCCAGCAGCTTGGGGGCCGGGACAGGGAATGAGCAGTTCTTC.

The V and J genes are TRBV15 and TRBJ2-7, with D perhaps matching TRBD2 (5 bases). The length of the CDR3 is 13 residues. From germline, CDR1 is LNHNV and CDR2 YYDKDF (reference sequence). V shed 0 bases and J shed 6 bases, with 9 bases lying between them. The CDR3 nucleotides read TGTGCCACCAGCAGAGATAGGGAGTCCGAGCAGTACTTC. It is translated as CATSRDRESEQYF.

The gene calls are TRBV3-1 (or the pseudogene TRBV3-2) and TRBJ2-5; TRBD2 is a possible D gene (6 bases). The germline V and J ends were trimmed by 3 bases and 0 bases, with 11 bases remaining between them. This CDR3 has 15 amino acids. Germline V gene sequence: CDR1 LGHDT, CDR2 YNNKEL (reference sequence). The CDR3 spells CASSHTAGNQETQYF. CDR3 coding DNA: TGTGCCAGCAGCCACACGGCGGGGAACCAAGAGACCCAGTACTTC.

This chain joins TRBV5-8 and TRBJ2-1; 9 positions agree with TRBD2. After removal of 6 bases from V and 7 bases from J, the junction contained 11 bases not matched to a gene. CDR3 size: 15 residues. Germline-derived CDR1 and CDR2 are SGHTS and YDEGEE. As DNA, the CDR3 is TGTGCCAGCAAGACCATAGCGGGAGCCAAGAATGAGCAGTTCTTC. The encoded protein is CASKTIAGAKNEQFF.

The chain combines TRBV5-8 with TRBJ1-5; perhaps TRBD1 as D (5 bases). Germline values: CDR1 SGHTS, CDR2 YDEGEE. The CDR3 sequence is 15 residues long. V lost 4 bases and J lost 1, with 12 bases in between. CDR3: CASSRGIPSNQPQHF. The CDR3, as DNA: TGTGCCAGCAGCCGGGGGATTCCCAGCAATCAGCCCCAGCATTTT.

The V call is TRBV5-4, the J call TRBJ2-1; D may match TRBD1 or TRBD2 (6 bases each). The CDR3 has 15 residues. Trimming pared 2 bases from V and 8 bases from J, leaving 17 bases between. Germline lookup yields CDR1 SGHNT and CDR2 YYREEE (reference sequence). In DNA, the CDR3 is TGTGCCAGCAGCTTCGGGGGCCGGAGGGTGGATGAGCAGTTCTTC. Translated, it gives CASSFGGRRVDEQFF.

The chain carries TRBV7-9 and TRBJ1-6; 7 nucleotides align to TRBD1. Looked up from germline, CDR1 is SEHNR and CDR2 is FQNEAQ (reference sequence). Unmatched junction bases numbered 7, after V lost 7 bases and J lost 7 bases. This CDR3 region has 14 residues. The CDR3 reads CASNWDSENSPLHF. DNA of the CDR3: TGTGCCAGCAACTGGGACAGCGAGAATTCACCCCTCCACTTT.

This clone rates as large (0.1 to 1%). This rearrangement joins TRBV19 to TRBJ2-3, with 7 bases aligning to TRBD2. V shed 11 bases and J 6 bases; nucleotides not matched to a gene: 8. CDR1 and CDR2 from the germline V gene are LNHDA and SQIVND (reference sequence). This CDR3 spans 12 amino acids. In DNA form, the CDR3 reads TGTGCCTCCTGGGACTACATCGATACGCAGTATTTT. It is translated as CASWDYIDTQYF.

V gene TRBV9 combines with J gene TRBJ2-3, with 15 bases that match TRBD2. The V segment lost 2 bases and the J segment 5 bases; nucleotides outside the gene matches: 15. The germline CDR1 and CDR2 sequences are SGDLS and YYNGEE. CDR3 length: 20 residues. The CDR3 coding sequence is TGTGCCAGCAGCGTCACCTCGGGACTAGCGGGGGGTTTTGCGGTAGATACGCAGTATTTT. Protein: CASSVTSGLAGGFAVDTQYF.

This chain connects TRBV10-3 to TRBJ1-2; the match to TRBD1 covers 7 bases. J gave up 7 bases and V 0 bases, and 5 bases lay outside the gene matches. Per the germline V gene, CDR1 is ENHRY and CDR2 is SYGVKD. The CDR3 runs to 14 residues. The CDR3 nucleotides are TGTGCCATCAGTGAGTCGCCGAGACAGGGTGGCTACACCTTC. It specifies CAISESPRQGGYTF.